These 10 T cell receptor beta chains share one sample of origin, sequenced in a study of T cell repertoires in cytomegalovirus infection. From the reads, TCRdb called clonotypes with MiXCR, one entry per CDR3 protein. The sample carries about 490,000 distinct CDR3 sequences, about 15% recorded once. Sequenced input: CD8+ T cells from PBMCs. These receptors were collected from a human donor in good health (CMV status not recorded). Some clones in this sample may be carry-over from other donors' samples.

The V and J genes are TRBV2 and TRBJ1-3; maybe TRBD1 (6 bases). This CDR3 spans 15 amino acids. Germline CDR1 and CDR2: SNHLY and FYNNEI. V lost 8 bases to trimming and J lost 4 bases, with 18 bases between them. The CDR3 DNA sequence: TGTGCCAGCCCCAGCACAGGGAAGTCAGGAAACACCATATATTTT. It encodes CASPSTGKSGNTIYF.

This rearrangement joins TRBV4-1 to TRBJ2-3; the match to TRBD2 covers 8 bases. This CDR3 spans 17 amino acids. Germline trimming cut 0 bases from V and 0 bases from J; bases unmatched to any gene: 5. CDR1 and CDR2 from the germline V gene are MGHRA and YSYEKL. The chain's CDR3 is CASSQDLAGSSTDTQYF. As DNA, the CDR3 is TGCGCCAGCAGCCAAGATCTAGCGGGCTCTAGCACAGATACGCAGTATTTT.

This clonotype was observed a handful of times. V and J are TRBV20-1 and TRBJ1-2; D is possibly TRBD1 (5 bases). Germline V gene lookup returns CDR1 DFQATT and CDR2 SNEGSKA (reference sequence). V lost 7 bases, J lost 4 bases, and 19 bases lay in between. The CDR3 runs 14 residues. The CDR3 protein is CSVNFRGGGYGYTF. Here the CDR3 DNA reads TGCAGTGTAAATTTCCGGGGCGGCGGCTATGGCTACACCTTC.

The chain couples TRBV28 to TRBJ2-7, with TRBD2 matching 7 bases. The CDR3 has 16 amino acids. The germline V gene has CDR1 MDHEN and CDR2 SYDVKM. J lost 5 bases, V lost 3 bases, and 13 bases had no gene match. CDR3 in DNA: TGTGCCAGCAGTTTCATTCTAGGAGGGAGGGACGACGAGCAGTACTTC. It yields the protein CASSFILGGRDDEQYF. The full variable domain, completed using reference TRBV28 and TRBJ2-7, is DVKVTQSSRYLVKRTGEKVFLECVQDMDHENMFWYRQDPGLGLRLIYFSYDVKMKEKGDIPEGYSVSREKKERFSLILESASTNQTSMYLCASSFILGGRDDEQYFGPGTRLTVT.

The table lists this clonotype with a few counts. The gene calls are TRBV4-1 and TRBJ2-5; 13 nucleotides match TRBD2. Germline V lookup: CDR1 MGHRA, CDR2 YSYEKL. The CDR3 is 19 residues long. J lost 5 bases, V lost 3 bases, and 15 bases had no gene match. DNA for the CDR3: TGCGCCAGCAGCCAGAGGACTAGCGGGAGTCCTTGGGGTTCGGAGACCCAGTACTTC. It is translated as CASSQRTSGSPWGSETQYF.

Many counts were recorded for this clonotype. The CDR3 loop reads CASSFGAGGPIEQYF. The CDR3 DNA is TGTGCCAGCAGTTTCGGGGCGGGGGGGCCAATCGAGCAGTACTTC. This rearrangement joins TRBV6-1 to TRBJ2-7; the match to TRBD2 covers 9 bases. CDR1 is MNHNS, CDR2 SASEGT, per germline. Losses at the gene ends were 5 bases for V and 6 bases for J; bases not matched to a gene: 11. This CDR3 region has 15 residues.

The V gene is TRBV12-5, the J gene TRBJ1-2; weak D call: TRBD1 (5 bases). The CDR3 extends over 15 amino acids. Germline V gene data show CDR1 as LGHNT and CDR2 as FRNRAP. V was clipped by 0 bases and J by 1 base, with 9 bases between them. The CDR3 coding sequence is TGTGCTAGTGGTTTGGTCCGGGGCAGTAACTATGGCTACACCTTC. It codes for CASGLVRGSNYGYTF. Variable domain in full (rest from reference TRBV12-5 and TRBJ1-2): DARVTQTPRHKVTEMGQEVTMRCQPILGHNTVFWYRQTMMQGLELLAYFRNRAPLDDSGMPKDRFSAEMPDATLATLKIQPSEPRDSAVYFCASGLVRGSNYGYTFGSGTRLTVV.

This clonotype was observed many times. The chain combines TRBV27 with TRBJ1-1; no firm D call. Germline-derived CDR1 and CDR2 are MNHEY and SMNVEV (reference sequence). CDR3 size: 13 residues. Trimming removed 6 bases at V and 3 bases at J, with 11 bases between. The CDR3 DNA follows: TGTGCCAGCAGCATAGGAGAGGACACTGAAGCTTTCTTT. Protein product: CASSIGEDTEAFF.

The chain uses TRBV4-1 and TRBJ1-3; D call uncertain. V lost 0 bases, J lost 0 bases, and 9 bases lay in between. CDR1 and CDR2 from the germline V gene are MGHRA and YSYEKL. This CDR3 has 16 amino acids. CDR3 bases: TGCGCCAGCAGCCAAGATCTCGGGTACTCTGGAAACACCATATATTTT. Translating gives CASSQDLGYSGNTIYF.

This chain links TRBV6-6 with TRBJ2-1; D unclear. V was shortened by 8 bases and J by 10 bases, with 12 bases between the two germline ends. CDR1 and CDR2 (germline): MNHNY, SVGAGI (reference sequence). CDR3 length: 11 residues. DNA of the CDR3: TGTGCCAGCTCATTCCTGGCCGAGCAGTTCTTC. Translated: CASSFLAEQFF.